A selection of T cell receptor beta chains follows, all from one sample in a study of monozygotic twins with inflammatory bowel disease. Reanalyzing the 5' RACE reads, TCRdb keeps one entry per CDR3 protein, without DNA. The specimen's table records some 450,000 distinct CDR3 sequences. The sample consisted of blood. The receptors derive from a human donor with ulcerative colitis or Crohn's disease, or a healthy co-twin of an affected twin (not recorded which). The CDR3 runs from the conserved cysteine through the conserved F or W. The order of the fields is J gene, V gene, CDR3 protein.

j_call: TRBJ2-7; v_call: TRBV11-2; cdr3_aa: CASRVPGRGEQYF
j_call: TRBJ2-7; v_call: TRBV6-2/TRBV6-3; cdr3_aa: CAIGEGREQYF
j_call: TRBJ2-3; v_call: TRBV6-6; cdr3_aa: CASTGGDTQYF
j_call: TRBJ1-6; v_call: TRBV3-1; cdr3_aa: CASSQGQDNSPLHF
j_call: TRBJ2-6; v_call: TRBV20-1; cdr3_aa: CSAPPPTANVLTF
j_call: TRBJ2-1; v_call: TRBV11-3; cdr3_aa: CASSPLAGADYNEQFF
j_call: TRBJ2-1; v_call: TRBV4-3; cdr3_aa: CASSQDSGQWRVF
j_call: TRBJ1-1; v_call: TRBV7-6; cdr3_aa: CASTLGGGNLNTEAFF
j_call: TRBJ1-5; v_call: TRBV6-1; cdr3_aa: CASSADRDISQPQHF
j_call: TRBJ1-1; v_call: TRBV12-5; cdr3_aa: CASGLVQGRGLFTEAFF
j_call: TRBJ1-5; v_call: TRBV11-2; cdr3_aa: CASSPTKGGNQPQHF
j_call: TRBJ2-1; v_call: TRBV7-2; cdr3_aa: CASSSNVRSYNEQFF
j_call: TRBJ2-7; v_call: TRBV5-4; cdr3_aa: CASSQTRGEAYEQYF
j_call: TRBJ2-5; v_call: TRBV5-6; cdr3_aa: CASSLAEETQYF
j_call: TRBJ2-3; v_call: TRBV5-1; cdr3_aa: CASSPEGGVTDTQYF
j_call: TRBJ1-4; v_call: TRBV10-3; cdr3_aa: CAISETGGTTNEKLFF
j_call: TRBJ1-1; v_call: TRBV19; cdr3_aa: CASSIWTGSTEAFF
j_call: TRBJ2-5; v_call: TRBV20-1; cdr3_aa: CSAREYSGGPQYF
j_call: TRBJ1-1; v_call: TRBV3-1; cdr3_aa: CASSQTGKAFF
j_call: TRBJ2-2; v_call: TRBV18; cdr3_aa: CTSSLTSATGELFF
j_call: TRBJ2-3; v_call: TRBV24-1; cdr3_aa: CTTSDQGAALAKDTQYF
j_call: TRBJ1-2; v_call: TRBV12-3/TRBV12-4; cdr3_aa: CASSTWGRGGYTF
j_call: TRBJ2-5; v_call: TRBV20-1; cdr3_aa: CSASLGGFQETQYF
j_call: TRBJ2-1; v_call: TRBV5-1; cdr3_aa: CASSLSLTQMGLVEQFF
j_call: TRBJ2-5; v_call: TRBV11-2; cdr3_aa: CASSLLVGGRGETQYF
j_call: TRBJ1-1; v_call: TRBV7-3; cdr3_aa: CASSFRGQTEAFF
j_call: TRBJ2-3; v_call: TRBV24-1; cdr3_aa: CATSDLILAGGRPSTDTQYF
j_call: TRBJ2-3; v_call: TRBV19; cdr3_aa: CASSIGLAGARTDTQYF
j_call: TRBJ2-3; v_call: TRBV12-3/TRBV12-4; cdr3_aa: CASSLGAAGDTQYF
j_call: TRBJ1-3; v_call: TRBV12-3/TRBV12-4; cdr3_aa: CASRGSDGNTIYF
j_call: TRBJ2-3; v_call: TRBV14; cdr3_aa: CASSQVWRGRTDTQYF
j_call: TRBJ2-5; v_call: TRBV25-1; cdr3_aa: CASRDGTLEKETQYF
j_call: TRBJ2-3; v_call: TRBV11-2; cdr3_aa: CASSLRGGSTDTQYF
j_call: TRBJ2-1; v_call: TRBV29-1; cdr3_aa: CSAGGGTAYNEQFF
j_call: TRBJ1-4; v_call: TRBV19; cdr3_aa: CASSIGTVTNEKLFF
j_call: TRBJ1-1; v_call: TRBV2; cdr3_aa: CASGGSRPEAFF
j_call: TRBJ2-1; v_call: TRBV11-2; cdr3_aa: CASSLIGTGFIEQFF
j_call: TRBJ1-1; v_call: TRBV6-1; cdr3_aa: CASSPPGSSEGTEAFF
j_call: TRBJ2-7; v_call: TRBV7-7; cdr3_aa: CASSLLQGAEQYF
j_call: TRBJ2-1; v_call: TRBV20-1; cdr3_aa: CSARDQTSGYNEQFF
j_call: TRBJ1-4; v_call: TRBV7-2; cdr3_aa: CASSRRQGGKLFF
j_call: TRBJ2-1; v_call: TRBV20-1; cdr3_aa: CSATSGRRDDEQFF
j_call: TRBJ2-5; v_call: TRBV20-1; cdr3_aa: CSARAHGGETQYF
j_call: TRBJ1-4; v_call: TRBV7-8; cdr3_aa: CASSSQPPTNEKLFF
j_call: TRBJ2-3; v_call: TRBV5-1; cdr3_aa: CASSLVLAADTQYF
j_call: TRBJ2-1; v_call: TRBV5-1; cdr3_aa: CASSLGMALGNEQFF